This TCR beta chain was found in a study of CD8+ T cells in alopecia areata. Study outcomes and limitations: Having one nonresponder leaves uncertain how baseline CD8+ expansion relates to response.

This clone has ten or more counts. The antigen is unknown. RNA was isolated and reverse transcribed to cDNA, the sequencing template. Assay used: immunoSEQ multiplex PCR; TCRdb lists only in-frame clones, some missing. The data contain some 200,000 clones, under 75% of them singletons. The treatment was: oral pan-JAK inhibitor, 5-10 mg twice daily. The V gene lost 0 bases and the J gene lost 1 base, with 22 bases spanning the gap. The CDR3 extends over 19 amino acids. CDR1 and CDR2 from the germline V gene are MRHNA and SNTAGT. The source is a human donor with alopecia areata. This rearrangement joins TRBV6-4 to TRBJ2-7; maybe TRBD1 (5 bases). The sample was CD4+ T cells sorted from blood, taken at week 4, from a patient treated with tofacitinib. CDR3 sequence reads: CASSDSSWAFYRPSYEQYF. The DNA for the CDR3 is TGTGCCAGCAGTGACTCGAGTTGGGCCTTTTACAGGCCGTCCTACGAGCAGTACTTC.